This TCR beta chain was obtained from a study of blood T cell repertoires in COVID-19 (dated by TCRdb to about 2020). Study-wide context: The collaborator samples originated in the United States, Italy and Spain and spanned the acute and convalescent phases of COVID-19. A de-identified subject ID, COVID-19 status, age in years and sex were almost always included in the sample metadata. The prospective study material was composed of cDNA or gDNA derived from T cells, B-cell-depleted T cells, or PBMCs. The dataset comprised deeply sampled blood TCRbeta repertoires from subjects exposed to, actively infected with, or recovered from COVID-19. A freely available public database, intended as a resource for researchers studying the immune response to SARS-CoV-2, is where the repertoires were released. Where available, HLA class I and class II types were taken from metadata supplied by the sample provider and were not determined by assay-based typing. The samples were drawn from two sources: the first 160 participants of the ongoing ImmuneRACE study, and approximately 1,300 subjects contributed by 6 global collaborators. The investigation overall reported the following: How much clinical and demographic metadata was included differed by source and by participant, and the metadata was provided uncurated.

TCRbeta CDR3 regions were amplified from genomic DNA using the immunoSEQ Assay, a bias-controlled multiplex PCR. From the authors' description of their analysis: The number of nucleated cells in each sample was estimated from the amplification of reference gene primers within the assay. Sequence reads were collapsed and filtered to measure the absolute abundance of every unique TCRbeta CDR3 rearrangement. Productive Simpson clonality was computed per sample as the square root of Simpson's diversity index over productive rearrangements. The clones in this table, taken by TCRdb from immuneACCESS, are in-frame only. Not every clone is retained; where verified, under half of the shortfall comes from an unresolved V gene, and the cause of the rest is unknown. V and J calls and clone size follow that table, whereas D and trimming were derived from the DNA. This sample gives almost 200,000 clones in total; 70% to 90% of them show up just once. Roughly 8.4% of the sample is in the top ten clones.

CDR3 length: 14 amino acids, cysteine to phenylalanine. Just the 42-base CDR3 DNA is kept, in frame starting at base 1. Trimming accounts for 6 bases at V and 8 bases at J, while the number of junction bases matched to no gene is 9. CDR1 and CDR2 were assigned from the germline V gene as MNHEY and SVGAGI. On this clone: Its antigen remains unidentified. The input lacks base qualities; no much larger clone sits a single base away.

Participants in the prospective study were aged roughly 18 to 100 years, lived in 20 to 25 United States geographic areas, and enrolled through a virtual design. In the prospective study, participants were assigned to cohorts based on the clinical history participants reported in a screening survey and a study questionnaire. Recovered participants in ImmuneRACE Cohort 3 were defined by two consecutive negative NP/OP PCR tests, clearance by a healthcare professional, or resolution of symptoms. Each participant in the prospective study had whole blood, serum and a nasopharyngeal or oropharyngeal swab collected by mobile phlebotomists. Additional blood draws and questionnaires over an approximately two-month period could optionally be provided by prospective study participants. Before DNA extraction, prospective study blood samples were shipped either frozen or at room temperature.

Recombination joined TRBV6-5 with TRBJ1-4; TRBD1 aligns with 7 central bases. The receptor's source is a woman under 30 who had recovered from COVID-19. The material sequenced was PBMCs or T cells enriched from blood (not recorded which). The DNA is TGTGCCAGCAGCCTGGGACAGCAAAGAGAAAAACTGTTTTTT. Its amino acids are CASSLGQQREKLFF.